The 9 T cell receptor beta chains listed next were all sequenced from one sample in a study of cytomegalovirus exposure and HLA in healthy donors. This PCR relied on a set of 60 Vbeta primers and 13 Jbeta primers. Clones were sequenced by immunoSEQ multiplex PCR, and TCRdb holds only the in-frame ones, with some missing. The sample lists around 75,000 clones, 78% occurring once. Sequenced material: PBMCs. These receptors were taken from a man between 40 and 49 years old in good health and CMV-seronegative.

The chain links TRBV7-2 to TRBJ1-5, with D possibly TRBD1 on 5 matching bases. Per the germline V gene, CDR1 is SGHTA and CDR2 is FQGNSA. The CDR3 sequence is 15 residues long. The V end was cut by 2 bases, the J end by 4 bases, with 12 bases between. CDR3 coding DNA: TGTGCCAGCAGCTTAACAGTGGGGGGTAATCAGCCCCAGCATTTT. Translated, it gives CASSLTVGGNQPQHF.

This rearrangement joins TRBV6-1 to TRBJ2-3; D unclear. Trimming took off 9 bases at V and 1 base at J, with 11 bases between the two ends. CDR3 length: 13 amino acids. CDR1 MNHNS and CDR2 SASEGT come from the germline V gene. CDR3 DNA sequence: TGTGCCAGTGTCAACCGGGGCACAGATACGCAGTATTTT. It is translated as CASVNRGTDTQYF.

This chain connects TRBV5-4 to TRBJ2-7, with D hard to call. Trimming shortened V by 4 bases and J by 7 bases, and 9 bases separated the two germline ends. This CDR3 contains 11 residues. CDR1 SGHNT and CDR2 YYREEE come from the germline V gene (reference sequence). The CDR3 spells CASSQDKEQYF. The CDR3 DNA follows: TGTGCCAGCAGCCAAGACAAGGAGCAGTACTTC.

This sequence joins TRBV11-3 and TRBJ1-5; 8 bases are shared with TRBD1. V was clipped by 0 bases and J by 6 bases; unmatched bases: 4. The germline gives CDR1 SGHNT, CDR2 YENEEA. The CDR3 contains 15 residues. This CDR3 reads CASSLESGGGQPQHF. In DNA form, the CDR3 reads TGTGCCAGCAGCTTAGAGTCAGGGGGCGGTCAGCCCCAGCATTTT.

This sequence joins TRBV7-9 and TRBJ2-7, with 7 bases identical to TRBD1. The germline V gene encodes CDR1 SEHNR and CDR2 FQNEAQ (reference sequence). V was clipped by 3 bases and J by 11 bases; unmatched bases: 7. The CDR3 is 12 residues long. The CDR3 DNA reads TGTGCCAGCAGCTTGGCGGAACAGGGGAAGTACTTC. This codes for CASSLAEQGKYF.

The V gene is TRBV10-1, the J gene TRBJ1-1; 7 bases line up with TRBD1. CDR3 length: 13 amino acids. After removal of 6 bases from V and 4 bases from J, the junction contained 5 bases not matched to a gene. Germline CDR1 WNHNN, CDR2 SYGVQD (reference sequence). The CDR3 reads CASSEDRVTEAFF. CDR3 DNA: TGCGCCAGCAGCGAAGACAGGGTCACTGAAGCTTTCTTT.

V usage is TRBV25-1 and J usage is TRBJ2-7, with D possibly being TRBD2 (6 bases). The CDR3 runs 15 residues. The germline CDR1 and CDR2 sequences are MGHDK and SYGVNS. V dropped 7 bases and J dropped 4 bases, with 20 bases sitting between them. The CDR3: CASTIAGQGSYEQYF. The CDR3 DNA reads TGTGCCAGCACAATTGCGGGGCAGGGAAGTTACGAGCAGTACTTC.

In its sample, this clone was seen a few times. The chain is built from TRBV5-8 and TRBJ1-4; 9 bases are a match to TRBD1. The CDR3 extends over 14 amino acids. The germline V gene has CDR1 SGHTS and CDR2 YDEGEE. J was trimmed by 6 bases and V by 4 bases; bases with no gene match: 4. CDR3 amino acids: CASSQDRGDEKLFF. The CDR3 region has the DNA TGTGCCAGCAGCCAGGACAGGGGAGATGAAAAACTGTTTTTT.

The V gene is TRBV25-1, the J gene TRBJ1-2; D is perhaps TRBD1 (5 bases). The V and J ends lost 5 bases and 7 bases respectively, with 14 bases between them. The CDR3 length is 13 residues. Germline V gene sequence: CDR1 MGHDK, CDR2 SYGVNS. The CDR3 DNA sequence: TGTGCCAGCAGTCAGGGTAACGATGGTGGCTACACCTTC. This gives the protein CASSQGNDGGYTF.